What follows are 27 T cell receptor beta chains derived from one specimen sequenced in a study of CD8+CD57+ T cells in acquired aplastic anemia. It was genomic DNA that served as the template for profiling TCR beta VDJ and CDR3. MiXCR, applied by TCRdb to the reads, yields one record per CDR3 protein. The sample has under 250,000 distinct CDR3 sequences; 30% to 35% are singletons. Sequencing input: sorted CD4+, CD8+, or CD8+CD57+ T cells (not recorded which) from PBMCs. The receptors originated from a human donor in good health, serving as a control.

This clonotype was seen at least ten times. The chain uses TRBV14 and TRBJ1-2; 9 bases match TRBD1. V was clipped by 4 bases and J by 7 bases; unmatched bases: 7. CDR1 is SGHDN, CDR2 FVKESK, per germline. The CDR3 length is 14 residues. CDR3 residues: CASSLHTGGGGYTF. CDR3 bases: TGTGCCAGCAGCCTTCATACAGGGGGCGGTGGCTACACCTTC. The full variable domain, its missing parts supplied by reference TRBV14 and TRBJ1-2, is EAGVTQFPSHSVIEKGQTVTLRCDPISGHDNLYWYRRVMGKEIKFLLHFVKESKQDESGMPNNRFLAERTGGTYSTLKVQPAELEDSGVYFCASSLHTGGGGYTFGSGTRLTVV.

There are many counts of this clonotype. V and J are TRBV20-1 and TRBJ2-7; 8 bases are shared with TRBD1. There are 13 residues in the CDR3. CDR1 and CDR2 from the germline V gene are DFQATT and SNEGSKA (reference sequence). Losses at the gene ends were 3 bases for V and 5 bases for J; bases not matched to a gene: 6. CDR3 sequence: CSASADRDDEQYF. CDR3 sequence (DNA): TGCAGTGCTAGCGCGGACAGGGATGACGAGCAGTACTTC.

On this clonotype itself: With a much larger clone just one base away, this may be a read error. The chain uses TRBV7-2 and TRBJ1-1; D possibly corresponds to TRBD1 (6 bases). Germline-derived CDR1 and CDR2 are SGHTA and FQGNSA. This CDR3 comprises 14 residues. Here the CDR3 DNA reads TGTGCCAGCGGCTTAGGGGGGTGGGGCACTGAAGCTTTCTTT. Translating gives CASGLGGWGTEAFF.

The rearrangement links TRBV15 to TRBJ2-5; 8 positions match TRBD2. CDR1 and CDR2 from the germline V gene are LNHNV and YYDKDF (reference sequence). Losses at the gene ends were 0 bases for V and 9 bases for J; bases not matched to a gene: 3. The CDR3 is 13 amino acids. CDR3 sequence (DNA): TGTGCCACCAGCAGAGACGGGGGGGCGGCCCAGTACTTC. Translated: CATSRDGGAAQYF.

In its sample, this clonotype was seen many times. The DNA for the CDR3 is TGTGCCAGCAGCCAGAAAGCGGGTCATGCCTACGAGCAGTACTTC. Protein sequence: CASSQKAGHAYEQYF. The chain combines TRBV4-2 with TRBJ2-7, with D tentatively TRBD2 (6 bases). Germline loops: CDR1 LGHNA, CDR2 YNFKEQ. Trimming took 3 bases from V and 2 from J, leaving 14 bases between them. CDR3 size: 15 residues.

This clonotype was detected ten times or more. CDR3 amino acids: CATSDFNYGYTF. The CDR3 nucleotides read TGTGCCACCAGTGATTTTAACTATGGCTACACCTTC. The chain recombines TRBV24-1 with TRBJ1-2; D is undetermined. The CDR3 has 12 residues. V gave up 1 base and J gave up 1 base, with 0 bases separating them. Germline V gene sequence: CDR1 KGHDR, CDR2 SFDVKD.

This chain connects TRBV6-4 to TRBJ2-2, with unresolved D. V lost 3 bases to trimming and J lost 5 bases, with 10 bases between them. In germline, CDR1 is MRHNA, CDR2 SNTAGT. The CDR3 has 14 residues. CDR3: CASSELPRTGELFF. As DNA, the CDR3 is TGTGCCAGCAGTGAATTGCCGAGGACCGGGGAGCTGTTTTTT.

J is TRBJ1-1 and V is TRBV5-4; D not certain. This CDR3 has 13 residues. Trimming took 0 bases from V and 4 from J, leaving 7 bases between them. Germline values: CDR1 SGHNT, CDR2 YYREEE (reference sequence). The DNA of the CDR3 is TGTGCCAGCAGCTTGGGCAGTCCCACTGAAGCTTTCTTT. Encoded protein: CASSLGSPTEAFF.

This clonotype was seen repeatedly, ten times or more. This sequence joins TRBV2 and TRBJ2-2; 8 nucleotides line up with TRBD2. Trimming at V came to 4 bases and at J to 1 base, leaving 2 bases not matched to a gene. This CDR3 region has 15 residues. Germline-derived CDR1 and CDR2 are SNHLY and FYNNEI. The CDR3 coding sequence is TGTGCCAGCAGTGTTGCGGGGGGGAACACCGGGGAGCTGTTTTTT. It specifies CASSVAGGNTGELFF. The full variable domain, rest sourced from reference TRBV2 and TRBJ2-2, is EPEVTQTPSHQVTQMGQEVILRCVPISNHLYFYWYRQILGQKVEFLVSFYNNEISEKSEIFDDQFSVERPDGSNFTLKIRSTKLEDSAMYFCASSVAGGNTGELFFGEGSRLTVL.

The V call is TRBV29-1, the J call TRBJ2-7, with 10 bases identical to TRBD2. V shed 6 bases and J 3 bases; nucleotides not matched to a gene: 8. CDR1 is SQVTM and CDR2 is ANQGSEA in the germline V gene. This CDR3 is 14 amino acids long. The CDR3 coding sequence is TGCAGCGTAGAGGGCACTAGCGGGAACTACGAGCAGTACTTC. Translating gives CSVEGTSGNYEQYF.

The table lists this clonotype with many counts. The rearrangement joins TRBV14 to TRBJ1-1; D ambiguous. The CDR3 is 15 amino acids. Germline CDR1 is SGHDN and CDR2 is FVKESK. V was cut by 0 bases and J by 11 bases, with 19 bases left in between. CDR3 residues: CASSQDLGLAGRAFF. CDR3 coding DNA: TGTGCCAGCAGCCAAGATTTGGGTCTAGCGGGAAGGGCTTTCTTT.

This clonotype was counted ten times or more. The chain employs TRBV15 and TRBJ1-5; 7 positions match TRBD1. J gave up 3 bases and V 0 bases, and 8 bases lay outside the gene matches. The CDR3 covers 17 residues. Looked up from germline, CDR1 is LNHNV and CDR2 is YYDKDF (reference sequence). In DNA, the CDR3 is TGTGCCACCAGCAGAGACCTCGCAGGGGGTACCAATCAGCCCCAGCATTTT. It specifies CATSRDLAGGTNQPQHF. The variable domain in full, with the rest retrieved from reference TRBV15 and TRBJ1-5, is DAMVIQNPRYQVTQFGKPVTLSCSQTLNHNVMYWYQQKSSQAPKLLFHYYDKDFNNEADTPDNFQSRRPNTSFCFLDIRSPGLGDTAMYLCATSRDLAGGTNQPQHFGDGTRLSIL.

On this clonotype itself: Possible read error: a much larger clone is one base away. The chain uses TRBV9 and TRBJ2-7, with D unresolved. Germline-derived CDR1 and CDR2 are SGDLS and YYNGEE. The CDR3 sequence is 15 residues long. CDR3 region: CASSPDGLSPYEQCF. CDR3 in DNA: TGTGCCAGCAGCCCGGACGGTCTTTCACCCTACGAGCAGTGCTTC.

CDR3 protein: CASSVAPAGGGTISGNTIYF. The CDR3 nucleotides read TGTGCCAGCAGCGTAGCTCCTGCAGGGGGTGGCACAATCTCTGGAAACACCATATATTTT. The V gene is TRBV9, the J gene TRBJ1-3, with 7 bases fitting TRBD1. The V and J ends lost 0 bases and 0 bases, in that order; junction bases with no gene match: 15. The CDR3 consists of 20 residues. Looked up from germline, CDR1 is SGDLS and CDR2 is YYNGEE.

Note on this clonotype: The CDR3 ends on some other residue instead of the conserved phenylalanine or tryptophan, so this is likely a read error. The chain uses TRBV4-1 and TRBJ1-1; D is unclear. Germline CDR1 and CDR2: MGHRA and YSYEKL. Between the trimmed V and J ends, which lost 0 bases and 2 bases, there was a span of 7 bases. This CDR3 spans 14 amino acids. The CDR3 sequence is CASSQDWPNTEAFL. The CDR3 coding sequence is TGCGCCAGCAGCCAAGATTGGCCTAACACTGAAGCTTTCCTT.

This clonotype was seen at least ten times. This chain uses TRBV7-6 with TRBJ2-7, with TRBD1 identical over 10 bases. CDR1 and CDR2 (germline): SGHVS, FNYEAQ. With 4 bases clipped from V and 6 bases from J, the junction kept 3 bases outside the gene matches. The CDR3 consists of 13 residues. The CDR3 loop is CASSWGQGFEQYF. CDR3 coding DNA: TGTGCCAGCAGCTGGGGACAGGGGTTCGAGCAGTACTTC.

This chain uses TRBV11-2 with TRBJ2-4, with D uncertain. V lost 4 bases to trimming and J lost 1 base, with 17 bases between them. Germline V gene lookup returns CDR1 SGHAT and CDR2 FQNNGV. This CDR3 comprises 17 residues. CDR3 coding DNA: TGTGCCAGCAGCTCCGAGTGGTTCAACTCGGCCAAAAACATTCAGTACTTC. Residues: CASSSEWFNSAKNIQYF. Together with reference TRBV11-2 and TRBJ2-4, the CDR3 gives the full variable domain: EAGVAQSPRYKIIEKRQSVAFWCNPISGHATLYWYQQILGQGPKLLIQFQNNGVVDDSQLPKDRFSAERLKGVDSTLKIQPAKLEDSAVYLCASSSEWFNSAKNIQYFGAGTRLSVL.

This clonotype was observed at least ten times. This chain uses TRBV5-1 with TRBJ2-5, with TRBD2 matching over 10 bases. The CDR3 runs to 16 residues. V was pared by 5 bases and J by 2 bases, with 9 bases of the junction left unmatched. The germline gives CDR1 SGHRS, CDR2 YFSETQ. The CDR3 nucleotides read TGCGCCAGCAGAGGGCCGGGACTAGCGCCACAAGAGACCCAGTACTTC. It codes for CASRGPGLAPQETQYF.

Comments on this clonotype: A much larger clone differs by one base, so this may be a read error. The chain employs TRBV20-1 and TRBJ1-3; D is perhaps TRBD1 (6 bases). The CDR3 spans 13 residues. Germline CDR1 DFQATT, CDR2 SNEGSKA (reference sequence). Trimming stripped 6 bases from V and 4 bases from J, with 13 bases between. CDR3: CSATWDTGNTIYF. CDR3 DNA sequence: TGCAGTGCCACCTGGGACACCGGAAACACCATATATTTT.

The chain employs TRBV11-2 and TRBJ1-2, with D unclear. The germline V and J ends were trimmed by 5 bases and 2 bases, with 18 bases remaining between them. From germline, CDR1 is SGHAT and CDR2 FQNNGV. This CDR3 has 16 residues. The CDR3 bases are TGTGCCAGCAGCAGCGACCTAGCGGTTATAAACTATGGCTACACCTTC. It specifies CASSSDLAVINYGYTF.

The rearrangement joins TRBV6-5 to TRBJ2-7, with TRBD1 matching over 8 bases. Germline V CDR1 and CDR2: MNHEY, SVGAGI. This CDR3 region has 15 residues. V lost 1 base to trimming and J lost 3 bases; unmatched junction nucleotides: 5. In nucleotides, the CDR3 is TGTGCCAGCAGTTACTTCGGACAGGGAAGCTACGAGCAGTACTTC. Its translation: CASSYFGQGSYEQYF.

This clonotype was found once. This chain connects TRBV9 to TRBJ1-2; D remains ambiguous. Trimming cost V 0 bases and J 5 bases, with 14 bases left between them. Per the germline V gene, CDR1 is SGDLS and CDR2 is YYNGEE. CDR3 length: 15 amino acids. The CDR3 sequence: CASSVDWTQAYGYTF. The CDR3 bases are TGTGCCAGCAGCGTAGATTGGACGCAGGCTTATGGCTACACCTTC.

This clonotype was recorded at least ten times. This rearrangement joins TRBV5-5 to TRBJ1-5, with D unresolved. This CDR3 has 13 amino acids. CDR1 and CDR2 from the germline V gene are SGHKS and YYEKEE (reference sequence). Between the trimmed V and J ends, which lost 4 bases and 5 bases, there was a span of 10 bases. CDR3 in amino acids: CASSNLNDQPQHF. The DNA for the CDR3 is TGTGCCAGCAGCAATCTCAATGATCAGCCCCAGCATTTT.

This clonotype was seen only a few times. The V gene is TRBV20-1, the J gene TRBJ1-4; D is ambiguous. Trimming stripped 1 base from V and 3 bases from J, with 15 bases between. Germline assignment: CDR1 DFQATT and CDR2 SNEGSKA (reference sequence). The CDR3 has 16 amino acids. CDR3 protein: CSARGHQELANEKLFF. The CDR3 DNA follows: TGCAGTGCTAGAGGCCACCAAGAGTTAGCTAATGAAAAACTGTTTTTT.

This clonotype has ten or more counts. The rearrangement links TRBV19 to TRBJ2-7; D gene unclear. V gave up 2 bases and J gave up 2 bases, with 7 bases separating them. CDR3 length: 13 amino acids. The germline V gene encodes CDR1 LNHDA and CDR2 SQIVND (reference sequence). This CDR3 is CASSITVAYEQYF. The DNA of the CDR3 is TGTGCCAGTAGTATAACTGTCGCCTACGAGCAGTACTTC.

This clonotype was recorded many times. The chain combines TRBV12-3 or TRBV12-4 with TRBJ2-7; D unclear. The CDR3 consists of 10 residues. V was clipped by 4 bases and J by 4 bases, with 2 bases between them. CDR3 in amino acids: CASSWYEQYF. CDR3 coding DNA: TGTGCCAGCAGTTGGTACGAGCAGTACTTC.

The table lists this clonotype with many counts. The rearrangement uses TRBV25-1 and TRBJ2-3; 7 positions match TRBD2. Germline V CDR1 and CDR2: MGHDK, SYGVNS. The CDR3 extends over 18 amino acids. Trimming at V came to 0 bases and at J to 3 bases, leaving 12 bases not matched to a gene. The CDR3 nucleotides read TGTGCCAGCAGTGAATATTGGAGCGCGGGGGATAGGACAGATACGCAGTATTTT. It encodes CASSEYWSAGDRTDTQYF.